These 29 T cell receptor beta chains originate from one sample sequenced in a study of T cells in Graves' hyperthyroidism and ophthalmopathy. Amplification of TCR beta CDR3 regions used RNA as the template. The study used the HTBI primer set for a first-round RT-PCR of the TCR CDR3. From the multiplex PCR reads, TCRdb called clonotypes with MiXCR, one entry per CDR3 protein. Of more than 600,000 distinct CDR3 sequences in the sample, around 17% were seen once. Sequencing was done on a sample of blood. The receptors shown here come from a man between 18 and 29 years old with Graves' hyperthyroidism.

This clonotype was picked up many times. The chain couples TRBV28 to TRBJ2-3, with 8 nucleotides matching TRBD2. The CDR3 sequence is 16 residues long. V shed 3 bases, J shed 5 bases, and the junction held 10 bases outside the gene matches. The V gene's germline CDR1 is MDHEN and CDR2 SYDVKM. The CDR3 loop is CASSFSTSGGEDTQYF. The CDR3 DNA reads as TGTGCCAGCAGTTTCTCCACTAGCGGAGGAGAAGATACGCAGTATTTT. The full variable domain, in which reference TRBV28 and TRBJ2-3 provide the parts outside the CDR3, is DVKVTQSSRYLVKRTGEKVFLECVQDMDHENMFWYRQDPGLGLRLIYFSYDVKMKEKGDIPEGYSVSREKKERFSLILESASTNQTSMYLCASSFSTSGGEDTQYFGPGTRLTVL.

This clonotype appeared many times. This rearrangement joins TRBV6-6 to TRBJ2-5; 8 nucleotides match TRBD1. The CDR3 is made up of 15 amino acids. Germline V lookup: CDR1 MNHNY, CDR2 SVGAGI (reference sequence). The V gene end was trimmed by 1 base and the J gene end by 1 base; junction bases not matched to a gene: 2. CDR3 sequence: CASSYFGTGQETQYF. The CDR3 bases are TGTGCCAGCAGTTACTTTGGGACAGGCCAAGAGACCCAGTACTTC.

This clonotype was observed a handful of times. V gene TRBV20-1 combines with J gene TRBJ1-2; 8 bases map to TRBD1. The CDR3 extends over 16 amino acids. From germline, CDR1 is DFQATT and CDR2 SNEGSKA (reference sequence). With V trimmed by 6 bases and J by 6 bases, 18 bases remained unmatched. CDR3 sequence reads: CSAPGGAVQGQDGYTF. The CDR3 coding sequence is TGCAGTGCCCCAGGGGGCGCTGTCCAGGGACAGGATGGCTACACCTTC.

This clonotype turned up a few times. This chain joins TRBV28 and TRBJ1-5; D is uncertain. The CDR3 is 15 amino acids. Per the germline V gene, CDR1 is MDHEN and CDR2 is SYDVKM. Deletions cut 4 bases from V and 0 bases from J, with 10 bases between. The CDR3 is CASSYVGDSNQPQHF. CDR3 in DNA: TGTGCCAGCAGTTATGTAGGCGATAGCAATCAGCCCCAGCATTTT.

Here the CDR3 DNA reads TGCAGTCCCCTCGGACGCGGGAGCACAGATACGCAGTATTTT. Encoded protein: CSPLGRGSTDTQYF. The chain joins TRBV20-1 to TRBJ2-3; TRBD2 is a possible D gene (5 bases). The CDR3 contains 14 residues. Germline V gene lookup returns CDR1 DFQATT and CDR2 SNEGSKA (reference sequence). Trimming left V 8 bases short and J 0 bases short, with 15 bases between.

CDR3 DNA: TGTGCCAGCTCACCGATATTCGGCCCTAGGGGGGCGGACTATGGCTACACCTTC. This codes for CASSPIFGPRGADYGYTF. This chain links TRBV28 with TRBJ1-2; possibly TRBD1 for D (6 bases). The CDR3 consists of 18 residues. V gave up 8 bases and J gave up 3 bases, with 28 bases separating them. Germline V lookup: CDR1 MDHEN, CDR2 SYDVKM.

Points on this clonotype: The junction does not match germline at one end; this may be a read error. This sequence joins TRBV29-1 and TRBJ2-1, with TRBD2 matching 7 bases. Germline CDR1 reads SQVTM; CDR2 reads ANQGSEA. The CDR3 has 15 residues. This CDR3 reads CSVEENGLDLYEQLF. The CDR3 bases are TGCAGCGTTGAAGAGAACGGACTAGATCTTTATGAGCAGCTCTTC.

In its sample, this clonotype was seen many times. The chain is built from TRBV5-6 and TRBJ2-7; 7 nucleotides agree with TRBD2. This CDR3 region has 15 residues. V lost 4 bases and J lost 5; bases outside the gene matches: 12. Germline V CDR1 and CDR2: SGHDT, YYEEEE. CDR3 region: CASSLMGEGRNEQYF. CDR3 coding DNA: TGTGCCAGCAGCCTAATGGGGGAGGGAAGGAACGAGCAGTACTTC.

The V gene is TRBV28, the J gene TRBJ2-5; D is perhaps TRBD1 (6 bases). V was clipped by 10 bases and J by 1 base, with 10 bases between them. Per the germline V gene, CDR1 is MDHEN and CDR2 is SYDVKM. CDR3 size: 12 residues. CDR3 protein: CATGRGQETQYF. CDR3 nucleotide sequence: TGTGCCACGGGCAGGGGCCAAGAGACCCAGTACTTC. Full variable domain (missing parts from reference TRBV28 and TRBJ2-5): DVKVTQSSRYLVKRTGEKVFLECVQDMDHENMFWYRQDPGLGLRLIYFSYDVKMKEKGDIPEGYSVSREKKERFSLILESASTNQTSMYLCATGRGQETQYFGPGTRLLVL.

This clonotype was detected many times. V gene TRBV7-9 combines with J gene TRBJ2-3, with 7 bases fitting TRBD2. The V gene's germline CDR1 is SEHNR and CDR2 FQNEAQ (reference sequence). The junction had 3 bases not matched to a gene; V was cut back by 0 bases and J by 0 bases. This CDR3 has 16 amino acids. In nucleotides, the CDR3 is TGTGCCAGCAGCTTAGCCAGCGGGACCAGCACAGATACGCAGTATTTT. Its translation is CASSLASGTSTDTQYF.

The chain is built from TRBV4-1 and TRBJ1-3; TRBD1 is a possible D gene (5 bases). V shed 3 bases and J shed 1 base, with 10 bases lying between them. Germline loops: CDR1 MGHRA, CDR2 YSYEKL. The CDR3 consists of 15 residues. CDR3 in DNA: TGCGCCAGCAGCCAGGGGAAGGGGTCTGGAAACACCATATATTTT. This encodes CASSQGKGSGNTIYF.

This clonotype has just a few counts. This chain uses TRBV18 with TRBJ2-2; D call uncertain. There are 13 residues in the CDR3. Germline CDR1 is KGHSH and CDR2 is LQKENI. The ends were cut back, 3 bases at V and 8 bases at J, with 10 bases in the middle. CDR3 DNA sequence: TGTGCCAGCTCACCGATTACAGCTGGGGAGCTGTTTTTT. Protein: CASSPITAGELFF.

Only a few counts were recorded for this clonotype. The rearrangement joins TRBV4-3 to TRBJ2-3, with 11 bases fitting TRBD1. This CDR3 is 16 amino acids long. J gave up 9 bases and V 1 base, and 9 bases lay outside the gene matches. Germline loops: CDR1 LGHNA, CDR2 YSLEER. The CDR3 loop reads CASSQGAGTGGPTQYF. Here the CDR3 DNA reads TGCGCCAGCAGCCAAGGAGCCGGGACAGGGGGTCCCACGCAGTATTTT.

The chain links TRBV20-1 to TRBJ2-1; 8 bases are a match to TRBD2. Germline CDR1 reads DFQATT; CDR2 reads SNEGSKA (reference sequence). Trimming at V came to 2 bases and at J to 14 bases, leaving 5 bases not matched to a gene. The CDR3 covers 11 residues. Here the CDR3 DNA reads TGCAGTGCTAGATCGGGAGGGCCGGAGTTCTTC. Protein sequence: CSARSGGPEFF.

This clonotype was seen repeatedly, ten times or more. J is TRBJ2-7 and V is TRBV2, with 9 bases that match TRBD1. This CDR3 has 13 amino acids. The V gene end was trimmed by 6 bases and the J gene end by 3 bases; junction bases not matched to a gene: 3. The germline CDR1 and CDR2 sequences are SNHLY and FYNNEI. The CDR3 DNA is TGTGCCAGCAGCAGACAGGGGGACTACGAGCAGTACTTC. Translation gives CASSRQGDYEQYF.

The chain uses TRBV3-1 and TRBJ1-4; no clear D gene. Trimming pared 3 bases from V and 6 bases from J, leaving 14 bases between. Germline assignment: CDR1 LGHDT and CDR2 YNNKEL (reference sequence). The CDR3 covers 15 residues. The CDR3 DNA reads TGTGCCAGCAGCCAGAACACCGAAGCGCATGAAAAACTGTTTTTT. The encoded protein is CASSQNTEAHEKLFF.

V is TRBV28 and J is TRBJ1-2; the D is unclear. Trimming cost V 3 bases and J 7 bases, with 12 bases left between them. This CDR3 is built from 13 residues. The germline V gene has CDR1 MDHEN and CDR2 SYDVKM. CDR3 in amino acids: CASSFFLRRGYTF. The CDR3 DNA reads TGTGCCAGCAGTTTTTTCCTTAGACGTGGCTACACCTTC.

The chain is built from TRBV18 and TRBJ1-1, with TRBD1 as a possible D gene (5 bases). The CDR3 consists of 17 residues. Trimming took off 6 bases at V and 1 base at J, with 21 bases between the two ends. The V gene's germline CDR1 is KGHSH and CDR2 LQKENI. The CDR3 DNA is TGTGCCAGCTCTCCCGGCCCCCCTAAGGGGCGGAACACTGAAGCTTTCTTT. Residues: CASSPGPPKGRNTEAFF.

This clonotype was detected a few times. The chain joins TRBV19 to TRBJ2-1; tentatively, D is TRBD1 (8 bases). Germline V lookup: CDR1 LNHDA, CDR2 SQIVND (reference sequence). V lost 6 bases, J lost 8 bases, and 14 bases lay in between. The CDR3 covers 13 residues. This CDR3 reads CASSDTGGDEQFF. CDR3 nucleotide sequence: TGTGCCAGTAGCGATACAGGGGGGGATGAGCAGTTCTTC.

This sequence joins TRBV9 and TRBJ2-1, with TRBD2 matching over 9 bases. The V and J ends lost 0 bases and 7 bases, in that order; junction bases with no gene match: 5. The CDR3 is made up of 15 amino acids. The germline V gene encodes CDR1 SGDLS and CDR2 YYNGEE. The CDR3 reads CASSVEGLAPNEQFF. CDR3 bases: TGTGCCAGCAGCGTAGAGGGACTAGCACCTAATGAGCAGTTCTTC.

The J gene is TRBJ1-4, the V gene TRBV5-1, with D unclear. The germline gives CDR1 SGHRS, CDR2 YFSETQ. V was pared by 2 bases and J by 2 bases, with 10 bases between. This CDR3 spans 15 amino acids. The CDR3 here is CASSLAGGTNEKLFF. CDR3 bases: TGCGCCAGCAGCTTAGCGGGAGGCACTAATGAAAAACTGTTTTTT.

About this clonotype: This may be a read error, as it is one base from a much larger clone. This CDR3 fails to terminate in the conserved phenylalanine or tryptophan, so it likely reflects a read error. The rearrangement links TRBV6-5 to TRBJ1-2; no firm D call. Between the trimmed V and J ends, which lost 2 bases and 4 bases, there was a span of 5 bases. CDR1 is MNHEY and CDR2 is SVGAGI in the germline V gene. The CDR3 covers 12 residues. The CDR3 nucleotides read TGTGCCAGCAGTTACCGGAGCTATGGCTACACCCTC. Its translation is CASSYRSYGYTL.

This clonotype turned up a few times. The chain uses TRBV28 and TRBJ2-2; D is possibly TRBD1 (6 bases). V was trimmed by 3 bases and J by 0 bases, leaving 11 bases between them. This CDR3 is built from 16 residues. Germline CDR1 and CDR2: MDHEN and SYDVKM. The CDR3 is CASSLRTVANTGELFF. The CDR3 DNA reads as TGTGCCAGCAGTTTGCGGACAGTGGCGAACACCGGGGAGCTGTTTTTT.

This clonotype appeared a few times. With a much larger clone just one base away, this may be a read error. The chain is built from TRBV28 and TRBJ2-1, with 9 bases matching TRBD2. The CDR3 length is 15 residues. Per the germline V gene, CDR1 is MDHEN and CDR2 is SYDVKM. CDR3 bases: TGTGCCGGCAGTCCCCGGACTAGCGTGAGAAATGAGCAGTTCTTC. It encodes CAGSPRTSVRNEQFF.

This clonotype was seen repeatedly, ten times or more. The V and J genes are TRBV20-1 and TRBJ2-1, with 10 bases that match TRBD1. Unmatched junction bases numbered 4, after V lost 2 bases and J lost 3 bases. Per the germline V gene, CDR1 is DFQATT and CDR2 is SNEGSKA (reference sequence). The CDR3 is 15 residues long. CDR3 coding DNA: TGCAGTGCTAGATCGGGACAGGGGTACTACAATGAGCAGTTCTTC. Amino acid sequence: CSARSGQGYYNEQFF.

The chain combines TRBV7-3 with TRBJ2-7; 10 bases align to TRBD2. The CDR3 has 16 residues. The trim removed 5 bases at V and 0 bases at J, leaving 7 bases unmatched. Germline CDR1 SGHTA, CDR2 FQGTGA. This CDR3 is CASSPTPSGSSYEQYF. CDR3 nucleotides: TGTGCCAGCAGCCCTACTCCTAGCGGGAGCTCCTACGAGCAGTACTTC.

The table lists this clonotype with many counts. This chain connects TRBV28 to TRBJ2-7; TRBD1 matches 7 bases. This CDR3 contains 13 residues. The junction had 7 bases not matched to a gene; V was cut back by 4 bases and J by 7 bases. The germline CDR1 and CDR2 sequences are MDHEN and SYDVKM. The CDR3 loop reads CASSYGTAREQYF. The CDR3, as DNA: TGTGCCAGCAGTTATGGGACAGCGCGGGAGCAGTACTTC.

Only a few counts were recorded for this clonotype. The genes are TRBV20-1 and TRBJ2-7; TRBD2 matches at 7 bases. J lost 9 bases, V lost 0 bases, and 8 bases had no gene match. CDR1 is DFQATT, CDR2 SNEGSKA, per germline (reference sequence). This CDR3 region has 13 residues. The CDR3 protein is CSARESTSYVQYF. CDR3 DNA: TGCAGTGCTAGAGAATCGACTAGCTATGTGCAGTACTTC.

This clonotype was seen repeatedly, ten times or more. J is TRBJ2-1 and V is TRBV20-1, with TRBD2 matching 8 bases. CDR1 DFQATT and CDR2 SNEGSKA come from the germline V gene (reference sequence). V lost 5 bases and J lost 7; bases outside the gene matches: 7. CDR3 length: 13 residues. The CDR3 loop reads CSAQGTSKNEQFF. The CDR3 DNA is TGCAGTGCTCAAGGGACTAGTAAGAATGAGCAGTTCTTC.